The sequence of this T cell receptor (beta chain) was determined in a study of neoadjuvant anti-PD-1 for oral cavity cancer. Findings of the study overall: Expansion of preexisting intratumoral clones was suggested to aid response.

This clone came up a few times. Its antigen is currently unknown. Profiling relied on immunoSEQ multiplex PCR, and the TCRdb table lists in-frame clones only, not all of them. The table has about 14,000 clones, 40% seen once. Time point described: after neoadjuvant nivolumab, at surgical resection. The V and J ends lost 6 bases and 0 bases, in that order; junction bases with no gene match: 4. Germline CDR1 is SNHLY and CDR2 is FYNNEI. The CDR3 has 15 residues. The sequence was collected from a person aged 40 to 85 with oral cavity squamous cell carcinoma. The sequencing here drew on tumor tissue, taken after nivolumab (anti-PD-1) treatment. The genes are TRBV2 and TRBJ2-2; 7 positions match TRBD1. The CDR3 DNA reads TGTGCCAGCAGCCGGGACAGCGCGAACACCGGGGAGCTGTTTTTT. It yields the protein CASSRDSANTGELFF.